These 29 T cell receptor beta chains were sequenced from one sample in a study of T cell responses to AZD1222 COVID-19 vaccine. Here immunoSEQ multiplex PCR was the method, and the copy in TCRdb shows in-frame clones only, minus some. The sample has 75,000 to 100,000 clones; 85% to 90% are singletons. The material was peripheral blood, obtained on day 0 of MenACWY control vaccination. These receptors all come from an adult in good health.

The sample holds one count of this clone. The chain recombines TRBV28 with TRBJ2-7; perhaps TRBD1 as D (5 bases). The CDR3 runs to 14 residues. The germline V gene encodes CDR1 MDHEN and CDR2 SYDVKM. V lost 3 bases to trimming and J lost 2 bases, with 11 bases between them. For the CDR3, the DNA is TGTGCCAGCAGTTTTCTGCCAGGGCCCTACGAGCAGTACTTC. Amino acids: CASSFLPGPYEQYF.

The chain combines TRBV3-1 (or the pseudogene TRBV3-2) with TRBJ1-3; D may be TRBD1 (5 bases). Per germline, CDR1 LGHDT and CDR2 YNNKEL (reference sequence). This CDR3 contains 14 residues. Trimming pared 4 bases from V and 1 base from J, leaving 8 bases between. The chain's CDR3 is CASSLAGSGNTIYF. The CDR3 nucleotides read TGTGCCAGCAGCCTCGCAGGGTCTGGAAACACCATATATTTT.

The V call is TRBV6-5, the J call TRBJ1-5; D is unresolved. This CDR3 spans 14 amino acids. Germline assignment: CDR1 MNHEY and CDR2 SVGAGI. The V gene lost 0 bases and the J gene lost 7 bases, with 10 bases spanning the gap. The CDR3 DNA is TGTGCCAGCAGTTACTCGAAGGGCATCCAGCCCCAGCATTTT. It encodes CASSYSKGIQPQHF.

The genes are TRBV4-2 and TRBJ2-3, with 10 bases that match TRBD2. In germline, CDR1 is LGHNA, CDR2 YNFKEQ. V shed 4 bases and J 2 bases; nucleotides not matched to a gene: 3. The CDR3 has 15 residues. In DNA form, the CDR3 reads TGTGCCAGCAGCCCAGCGGGGGGGAACACAGATACGCAGTATTTT. It encodes CASSPAGGNTDTQYF.

The chain is built from TRBV6-5 and TRBJ2-7; TRBD1 matches 9 bases. Germline loops: CDR1 MNHEY, CDR2 SVGAGI. The junction had 6 bases not matched to a gene; V was cut back by 0 bases and J by 3 bases. This CDR3 has 16 amino acids. The CDR3 nucleotides read TGTGCCAGCAGTTACTCGAAGGGACAGGGTAGCTACGAGCAGTACTTC. It is translated as CASSYSKGQGSYEQYF.

This clone was seen a handful of times. This CDR3 is also generated by other DNA sequences in the sample. The J gene is TRBJ1-5, the V gene TRBV5-1; D is possibly TRBD1 (5 bases). Germline V gene lookup returns CDR1 SGHRS and CDR2 YFSETQ. This CDR3 contains 14 residues. V lost 0 bases and J 5 bases, leaving 9 bases between the germline ends. The CDR3 here is CASSLGGVDQPQHF. As DNA, the CDR3 is TGCGCCAGCAGCTTGGGAGGGGTTGATCAGCCCCAGCATTTT.

This rearrangement joins TRBV19 to TRBJ1-5; D is ambiguous. The germline V gene encodes CDR1 LNHDA and CDR2 SQIVND (reference sequence). V was clipped by 1 base and J by 4 bases, with 8 bases between them. This CDR3 comprises 14 residues. CDR3 sequence (DNA): TGTGCCAGTAGTATAGCGGCCGGAAATCAGCCCCAGCATTTT. Protein product: CASSIAAGNQPQHF.

The rearrangement links TRBV6-5 to TRBJ2-3; TRBD1 matches 12 bases. Per the germline V gene, CDR1 is MNHEY and CDR2 is SVGAGI. The J segment lost 5 bases and the V segment lost 0 bases, leaving 3 bases of the junction unmatched. The length of the CDR3 is 16 residues. The CDR3 loop reads CASSYSGTGGVDTQYF. CDR3 bases: TGTGCCAGCAGTTACTCGGGGACAGGGGGCGTAGATACGCAGTATTTT.

This clone was observed a single time. This sample also contains other DNA sequences that code for the same CDR3. The chain employs TRBV28 and TRBJ1-1; D not certain. The V gene's germline CDR1 is MDHEN and CDR2 SYDVKM. With 6 bases removed from V and 3 bases from J, the gap between germline ends came to 5 bases. The CDR3 consists of 11 residues. The CDR3 bases are TGTGCCAGCAGACTTTACACTGAAGCTTTCTTT. Translated: CASRLYTEAFF.

As regards this clone: Other DNA sequences in the same sample also yield this CDR3. The chain is built from TRBV20-1 and TRBJ1-2; D is unresolved. The CDR3 runs 11 residues. V lost 4 bases and J 0 bases, leaving 3 bases between the germline ends. Germline lookup yields CDR1 DFQATT and CDR2 SNEGSKA (reference sequence). Written as DNA, the CDR3 is TGCAGTGCTACACCTAACTATGGCTACACCTTC. Protein product: CSATPNYGYTF.

A few counts support this clone. V is TRBV19 and J is TRBJ1-5, with no clear D. There are 13 residues in the CDR3. Trimming removed 4 bases at V and 3 bases at J, with 7 bases between. The germline V gene has CDR1 LNHDA and CDR2 SQIVND (reference sequence). CDR3 protein: CASSTEPNQPQHF. Written as DNA, the CDR3 is TGTGCCAGTAGTACAGAGCCCAATCAGCCCCAGCATTTT.

The chain combines TRBV28 with TRBJ1-4, with D perhaps matching TRBD1 (5 bases). CDR1 MDHEN and CDR2 SYDVKM come from the germline V gene. The V gene lost 8 bases and the J gene lost 0 bases, with 13 bases spanning the gap. This CDR3 has 15 residues. The CDR3 loop reads CASVGAKATNEKLFF. DNA of the CDR3: TGTGCCAGCGTAGGGGCAAAAGCAACTAATGAAAAACTGTTTTTT.

The chain carries TRBV9 and TRBJ1-2; D gene uncertain. The CDR3 is 12 residues long. Germline V gene sequence: CDR1 SGDLS, CDR2 YYNGEE. The V end lost 3 bases, the J end lost 5 bases, and 8 bases lay between the germline ends. The CDR3 protein is CASSAWAYGYTF. The CDR3 nucleotides read TGTGCCAGCAGCGCATGGGCTTATGGCTACACCTTC.

The V and J genes are TRBV6-4 and TRBJ2-3, with TRBD2 as a possible D gene (7 bases). Germline V gene lookup returns CDR1 MRHNA and CDR2 SNTAGT. V was clipped by 2 bases and J by 2 bases, with 8 bases between them. The CDR3 length is 14 residues. The DNA of the CDR3 is TGTGCCAGCAGTGACGGGGGGGCCACAGATACGCAGTATTTT. This sequence encodes CASSDGGATDTQYF.

The chain employs TRBV28 and TRBJ1-4; D gene uncertain. V lost 7 bases and J lost 8, with 17 bases in between. Germline V gene data show CDR1 as MDHEN and CDR2 as SYDVKM. The CDR3 loop spans 14 amino acids. CDR3 bases: TGTGCCAGCACCTCGACATTAGTGAGGGAAAAACTGTTTTTT. Its protein product is CASTSTLVREKLFF. The variable domain in full, with the rest retrieved from reference TRBV28 and TRBJ1-4, is DVKVTQSSRYLVKRTGEKVFLECVQDMDHENMFWYRQDPGLGLRLIYFSYDVKMKEKGDIPEGYSVSREKKERFSLILESASTNQTSMYLCASTSTLVREKLFFGSGTQLSVL.

The chain recombines TRBV7-9 with TRBJ2-3; D gene unclear. CDR3 length: 13 residues. Germline V CDR1 and CDR2: SEHNR, FQNEAQ (reference sequence). V dropped 4 bases and J dropped 0 bases, with 5 bases sitting between them. The CDR3 sequence: CASSWSSTDTQYF. Here the CDR3 DNA reads TGTGCCAGCAGCTGGTCTAGCACAGATACGCAGTATTTT.

V is TRBV28 and J is TRBJ1-2; D is unclear. V was pared by 3 bases and J by 7 bases, with 9 bases between. The germline V gene has CDR1 MDHEN and CDR2 SYDVKM. This CDR3 has 12 residues. In DNA, the CDR3 is TGTGCCAGCAGTTTGCCTCAGGCTGGCTACACCTTC. Protein product: CASSLPQAGYTF.

Only one count was recorded for this clone. The chain uses TRBV4-3 and TRBJ2-5; D possibly uses TRBD1 or TRBD2 (6 bases each). Trimming took 0 bases from V and 5 from J, leaving 10 bases between them. Germline loops: CDR1 LGHNA, CDR2 YSLEER. The length of the CDR3 is 14 residues. This CDR3 reads CASSQERGRETQYF. CDR3 coding DNA: TGCGCCAGCAGCCAAGAACGGGGGCGTGAGACCCAGTACTTC.

This clone has just a few counts. The chain is built from TRBV19 and TRBJ2-2, with D perhaps being TRBD1 or TRBD2 (7 bases each). The CDR3 spans 15 residues. The germline gives CDR1 LNHDA, CDR2 SQIVND (reference sequence). V was cut by 5 bases and J by 3 bases, with 13 bases left in between. The CDR3 is CASSFQGGDTGELFF. The CDR3 nucleotides are TGTGCCAGTAGTTTTCAGGGGGGGGACACCGGGGAGCTGTTTTTT.

This clone is a singleton in its sample. The chain carries TRBV6-5 and TRBJ1-5; maybe TRBD1 (6 bases). The CDR3 totals 15 residues. Deletions cut 4 bases from V and 2 bases from J, with 12 bases between. The V gene's germline CDR1 is MNHEY and CDR2 SVGAGI. CDR3 residues: CASSWGRQRNQPQHF. As DNA, the CDR3 is TGTGCCAGCAGTTGGGGGCGACAGCGCAATCAGCCCCAGCATTTT.

The V call is TRBV29-1, the J call TRBJ1-1; D gene ambiguous. The V gene lost 3 bases and the J gene lost 1 base, with 6 bases spanning the gap. Per the germline V gene, CDR1 is SQVTM and CDR2 is ANQGSEA. CDR3 length: 12 amino acids. CDR3 region: CSVDSPNTEAFF. As DNA, the CDR3 is TGCAGCGTTGATTCCCCGAACACTGAAGCTTTCTTT.

The chain is built from TRBV5-1 and TRBJ2-7; 8 bases agree with TRBD1. The CDR3 totals 13 residues. J was trimmed by 1 base and V by 4 bases; bases with no gene match: 1. Germline values: CDR1 SGHRS, CDR2 YFSETQ. The CDR3 loop is CASSRDRSYEQYF. The CDR3 region has the DNA TGCGCCAGCAGCCGGGACAGGTCCTACGAGCAGTACTTC.

The rearrangement links TRBV30 to TRBJ1-5; TRBD1 aligns across 7 bases. V shed 3 bases and J 7 bases; nucleotides not matched to a gene: 9. The length of the CDR3 is 14 residues. Germline V CDR1 and CDR2: GTSNPN, SVGIG (reference sequence). CDR3 sequence (DNA): TGTGCCTGGAGCAAACAGGGGACCGACCAGCCCCAGCATTTT. It translates to CAWSKQGTDQPQHF.

The J gene is TRBJ2-1, the V gene TRBV5-5, with 10 bases aligning to TRBD2. V was clipped by 3 bases and J by 4 bases; unmatched bases: 7. CDR3 length equals 16 residues. Germline CDR1 reads SGHKS; CDR2 reads YYEKEE (reference sequence). The CDR3: CASSSTPSGGYNEQFF. The DNA for the CDR3 is TGTGCCAGCAGCTCGACTCCTAGCGGGGGTTACAATGAGCAGTTCTTC.

The chain links TRBV5-1 to TRBJ2-1, with D possibly called TRBD1 or TRBD2 (6 bases each). V lost 0 bases to trimming and J lost 4 bases, with 14 bases between them. Germline V CDR1 and CDR2: SGHRS, YFSETQ. The CDR3 extends over 16 amino acids. Here the CDR3 reads CASSLDVGGRYNEQFF. CDR3 bases: TGCGCCAGCAGCTTGGATGTGGGGGGCCGGTACAATGAGCAGTTCTTC.

This rearrangement joins TRBV11-3 to TRBJ2-5, with 9 bases lining up with TRBD2. Unmatched junction bases numbered 8, after V lost 5 bases and J lost 4 bases. This CDR3 is built from 15 residues. Germline CDR1 is SGHNT and CDR2 is YENEEA. CDR3: CASSQRTSVTETQYF. CDR3 sequence (DNA): TGTGCCAGCAGCCAAAGGACTAGCGTAACAGAGACCCAGTACTTC.

This sequence joins TRBV6-5 and TRBJ2-7; D remains ambiguous. V lost 6 bases to trimming and J lost 6 bases, with 21 bases between them. CDR3 length: 15 amino acids. Germline-derived CDR1 and CDR2 are MNHEY and SVGAGI. CDR3 sequence reads: CASRPVRDGLIEQYF. Written as DNA, the CDR3 is TGTGCCAGCAGGCCGGTAAGGGATGGCTTGATCGAGCAGTACTTC.

The genes are TRBV5-1 and TRBJ2-6; D perhaps matches TRBD2 (5 bases). The V end was cut by 1 base, the J end by 0 bases, with 8 bases between. Germline V lookup: CDR1 SGHRS, CDR2 YFSETQ. This CDR3 is 16 amino acids long. CDR3 loop: CASSLSGDSGANVLTF. The CDR3 DNA follows: TGCGCCAGCAGCTTGTCCGGGGACTCTGGGGCCAACGTCCTGACTTTC.

The chain couples TRBV29-1 to TRBJ1-2; unclear D gene. The CDR3 extends over 13 amino acids. V dropped 7 bases and J dropped 0 bases, with 12 bases sitting between them. Germline-derived CDR1 and CDR2 are SQVTM and ANQGSEA. CDR3 sequence (DNA): TGCAGCGCCCCCGACACCCCTAACTATGGCTACACCTTC. This codes for CSAPDTPNYGYTF.